A selection of T cell receptor beta chains follows, all from one sample in a study of T cell changes during pregnancy in multiple sclerosis. Clones were read by immunoSEQ multiplex PCR, and TCRdb kept only the in-frame ones, dropping some. The sample holds about 77,000 clones, around nine tenths seen once. Sequencing used peripheral blood, obtained before pregnancy. Receptor source: a female donor with multiple sclerosis, enrolled in a pregnancy study. Both conserved end residues are part of each CDR3. D genes are given only for firm matches. For some rows the clone size is stated as once, few or many, or as a class when expanded; others skip it.

D gene,clone size,V gene,J gene,CDR3 protein,CDR3 DNA
TRBD2,once,TRBV6-4,TRBJ2-2,CASRELAKNTGELFF,TGTGCCAGCCGGGAACTAGCGAAGAACACCGGGGAGCTGTTTTTT
NA,few,TRBV27,TRBJ1-6,CASSSSTVTYSPLHF,TGTGCCAGCAGTTCGTCGACAGTGACTTATTCACCCCTCCACTTT
TRBD2,NA,TRBV2,TRBJ2-2,CASSVTSGGSRWYTGELFF,TGTGCCAGCAGTGTTACTAGCGGGGGGAGTCGTTGGTACACCGGGGAGCTGTTTTTT
NA,NA,TRBV6-1,TRBJ1-1,CASRPRANTEAFF,TGTGCCAGCAGGCCCAGGGCGAACACTGAAGCTTTCTTT
NA,NA,TRBV9,TRBJ2-2,CASSEPRGGPNTGELFF,TGTGCCAGCAGCGAGCCTAGGGGGGGACCGAACACCGGGGAGCTGTTTTTT
NA,once,TRBV2,TRBJ1-5,CASSVSSGFNQPQHF,TGTGCCAGCAGTGTGAGCTCGGGGTTCAATCAGCCCCAGCATTTT
TRBD1,NA,TRBV6-5,TRBJ2-5,CASSRQGGETQYF,TGTGCCAGCAGTCGACAGGGGGGAGAGACCCAGTACTTC
NA,NA,TRBV5-1,TRBJ2-1,CASSFDTGIGRKQFF,TGCGCCAGCAGCTTCGATACAGGAATTGGGCGAAAGCAGTTCTTC
NA,NA,TRBV19,TRBJ2-1,CASSPLNWATGYNEQFF,TGTGCCAGTAGTCCGCTTAATTGGGCGACCGGCTACAATGAGCAGTTCTTC
TRBD1,NA,TRBV6-6,TRBJ1-1,CASSFSRDRGWTEAFF,TGTGCCAGCAGTTTTTCTAGGGACAGGGGGTGGACTGAAGCTTTCTTT
TRBD1,NA,TRBV29-1,TRBJ1-1,CSVVRRGRTEAFF,TGCAGCGTTGTTAGGAGGGGGCGCACTGAAGCTTTCTTT
TRBD2,NA,TRBV18,TRBJ2-7,CASSPPKPSGSYEQYF,TGTGCCAGCTCACCACCGAAACCTAGCGGTTCCTACGAGCAGTACTTC
NA,NA,TRBV19,TRBJ1-5,CASGGQPQHF,TGTGCCAGTGGAGGACAGCCCCAGCATTTT
NA,NA,TRBV4-3,TRBJ1-3,CASSPNSFRNTIYF,TGCGCCAGCAGCCCTAACAGCTTTAGAAACACCATATATTTT
NA,NA,TRBV13,TRBJ1-2,CASSPPTGYLYYGYTF,TGTGCCAGCAGCCCTCCGACAGGATACCTTTATTATGGCTACACCTTC
NA,NA,TRBV6-5,TRBJ1-2,CASSLGGASNYGYTF,TGTGCCAGCAGTCTAGGGGGGGCCTCTAACTATGGCTACACCTTC
TRBD2,NA,TRBV5-6,TRBJ2-3,CASSPAGGPDTQYF,TGTGCCAGCAGCCCAGCGGGGGGGCCGGATACGCAGTATTTT
NA,NA,TRBV28,TRBJ1-3,CASSPGLGNTIYF,TGTGCCAGCAGTCCAGGGTTGGGAAACACCATATATTTT
NA,NA,TRBV27,TRBJ1-4,CASSYQRGQEKLFF,TGTGCCAGCAGCTACCAGCGAGGACAGGAAAAACTGTTTTTT